The clone carrying this TCR beta chain is medium-sized (0.01 to 0.1%). The target antigen is unknown. The germline CDR1 and CDR2 sequences are ENHRY and SYGVKD. V shed 8 bases and J 5 bases; nucleotides not matched to a gene: 13. The CDR3 runs to 16 residues. The sample belongs to a study of vaccination and CD4 T cells after COVID-19. Whole-study context: Stimulation of cells relied on overlapping spike peptides derived from SARS-CoV-2, HCoV-NL63, HCoV-OC43 and HCoV-229E.

Treatment here: roughly 11-day PBMC culture with coronavirus spike peptide pools or control peptides (ViraFEST assay). IL-2 at around 10 IU/ml and peptide pools at around 10 ug/ml were added to PBMCs cultured at about 2 million per well. The Oncomine TCR Beta short-read assay was applied to DNA of cultured CD4+ T cells. TCRdb re-derived calls from the PCR reads in MiXCR, one entry per CDR3 protein. The repertoire holds around 11,000 distinct CDR3 sequences, with under 75% as singletons. The clonotype was recovered from a human donor who had recovered from COVID-19. The gene calls are TRBV10-3 and TRBJ2-2, with TRBD2 identical over 8 bases. The sample taken for sequencing was CD4+ T cells from blood, cultured in vitro. CDR3 protein: CAILGGAGEKTGELFF. CDR3 nucleotides: TGTGCCATCTTGGGGGGAGCGGGAGAAAAAACCGGGGAGCTGTTTTTT.